The present entry profiles one T cell receptor beta chain with its context. The record originates from a study of blood T cell repertoires in COVID-19. The germline gives CDR1 SEHNR, CDR2 FQNEAQ (reference sequence). This CDR3 region has 14 residues. V lost 1 base, J lost 2 bases, and 1 base stayed unmatched. Original methodology: Estimation of nucleated cell counts was performed using reference gene primer amplification. Measured with immunoSEQ multiplex PCR; TCRdb has only the in-frame clones, and not every one. That table gives V, J and clone size, and the DNA gave D and trimming. This sample carries approximately 93,000 clones, less than 80% of them seen once, and the ten largest clones take over 13%.

The specimen sequenced was peripheral blood. The chain couples TRBV7-9 to TRBJ2-7; TRBD2 agrees at 8 bases. The sequence was collected from an elderly woman with acute or convalescent COVID-19. The DNA for the CDR3 is TGTGCCAGCAGCTTAGACGGGGGGGCCTACGAGCAGTACTTC. Translated: CASSLDGGAYEQYF.